These 6 T cell receptor beta chains were all obtained from the same sample, sequenced in a study of a mutant IDH1 vaccine in newly diagnosed glioma. The repertoire was sequenced with immunoSEQ multiplex PCR; TCRdb's copy has only in-frame clones and lacks some. The sample carries 10,000 to 15,000 clones, around 81% recorded once. Noted time point: week 47, end of study. The investigators gave 300 ug of mutant IDH1 20-mer peptide in each vaccine dose, together with topical imiquimod. These receptors lack a known antigen. The sequences come from PBMCs, collected from a glioma patient whose treatment included an IDH1 peptide vaccine. The receptors shown here come from a woman in her thirties or forties with glioma.

The chain uses TRBV10-3 and TRBJ1-2; D ambiguous. The CDR3 consists of 14 residues. Trimming removed 4 bases from V and 3 bases from J, with 12 bases in between. In germline, CDR1 is ENHRY, CDR2 SYGVKD. In DNA, the CDR3 is TGTGCCATCAGTGGGACGCCAAGGGACTATGGCTACACCTTC. Its translation: CAISGTPRDYGYTF.

This chain joins TRBV5-1 and TRBJ2-1, with 11 bases matching TRBD2. With 5 bases clipped from V and 4 bases from J, the junction kept 2 bases outside the gene matches. CDR1 is SGHRS and CDR2 is YFSETQ in the germline V gene. The CDR3 runs to 14 residues. In DNA, the CDR3 is TGCGCCAGCAGGGGGACTAGCGGTTACAATGAGCAGTTCTTC. Protein sequence: CASRGTSGYNEQFF.

The rearrangement joins TRBV28 to TRBJ2-1, with a weak D call TRBD2 (5 bases). V was shortened by 4 bases and J by 6 bases, with 13 bases between the two germline ends. Germline-derived CDR1 and CDR2 are MDHEN and SYDVKM. CDR3 size: 14 residues. The CDR3 DNA is TGTGCCAGCAGTTCCTCGATTAGCGCCAATGAGCAGTTCTTC. This encodes CASSSSISANEQFF.

The chain joins TRBV5-1 to TRBJ1-1; D possibly corresponds to TRBD1 (6 bases). The CDR3 totals 15 residues. Germline V gene sequence: CDR1 SGHRS, CDR2 YFSETQ. The V end lost 0 bases, the J end lost 4 bases, and 13 bases lay between the germline ends. The CDR3 region is CASSLGAGVGTEAFF. CDR3 DNA: TGCGCCAGCAGCTTGGGGGCAGGGGTCGGCACTGAAGCTTTCTTT.

The V and J genes are TRBV5-1 and TRBJ1-4; tentative D call: TRBD1 (6 bases). Germline assignment: CDR1 SGHRS and CDR2 YFSETQ. V shed 4 bases and J shed 8 bases, with 15 bases lying between them. This CDR3 region has 14 residues. Here the CDR3 DNA reads TGCGCCAGCAGCGGGGGGGCAAGCCTAGAAAAACTGTTTTTT. Translating it yields CASSGGASLEKLFF. The variable domain in full, completed from reference TRBV5-1 and TRBJ1-4, reads KAGVTQTPRYLIKTRGQQVTLSCSPISGHRSVSWYQQTPGQGLQFLFEYFSETQRNKGNFPGRFSGRQFSNSRSEMNVSTLELGDSALYLCASSGGASLEKLFFGSGTQLSVL.

This chain joins TRBV5-4 and TRBJ2-1; D perhaps matches TRBD1 (6 bases). The germline V and J ends were trimmed by 0 bases and 3 bases, with 7 bases remaining between them. The CDR3 runs to 14 residues. In germline, CDR1 is SGHNT, CDR2 YYREEE (reference sequence). The CDR3: CASSLGGGYNEQFF. In nucleotides, the CDR3 is TGTGCCAGCAGCTTGGGAGGGGGCTACAATGAGCAGTTCTTC.